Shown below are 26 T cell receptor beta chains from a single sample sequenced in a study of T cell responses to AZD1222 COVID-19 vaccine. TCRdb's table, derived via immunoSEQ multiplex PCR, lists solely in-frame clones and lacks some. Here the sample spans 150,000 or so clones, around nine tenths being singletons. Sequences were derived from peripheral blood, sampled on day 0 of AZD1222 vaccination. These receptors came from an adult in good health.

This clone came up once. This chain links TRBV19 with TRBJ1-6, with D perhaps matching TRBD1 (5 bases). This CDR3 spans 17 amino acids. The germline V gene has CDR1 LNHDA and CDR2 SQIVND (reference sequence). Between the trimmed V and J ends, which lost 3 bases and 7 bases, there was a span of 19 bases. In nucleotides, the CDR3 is TGTGCCAGTAGTATCCTCACTGGGGAGACAGTAAATTCACCCCTCCACTTT. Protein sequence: CASSILTGETVNSPLHF.

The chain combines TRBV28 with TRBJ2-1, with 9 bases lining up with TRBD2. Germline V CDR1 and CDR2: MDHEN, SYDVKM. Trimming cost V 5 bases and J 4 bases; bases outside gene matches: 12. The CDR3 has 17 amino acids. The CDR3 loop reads CASSPRGGGRVYNEQFF. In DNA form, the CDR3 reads TGTGCCAGCAGTCCTCGAGGGGGCGGGAGGGTTTACAATGAGCAGTTCTTC.

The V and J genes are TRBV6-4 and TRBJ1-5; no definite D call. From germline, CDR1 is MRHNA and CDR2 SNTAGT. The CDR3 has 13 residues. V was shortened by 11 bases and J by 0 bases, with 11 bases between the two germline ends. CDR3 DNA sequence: TGTGCCCCTACCGGATATAGCAATCAGCCCCAGCATTTT. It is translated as CAPTGYSNQPQHF.

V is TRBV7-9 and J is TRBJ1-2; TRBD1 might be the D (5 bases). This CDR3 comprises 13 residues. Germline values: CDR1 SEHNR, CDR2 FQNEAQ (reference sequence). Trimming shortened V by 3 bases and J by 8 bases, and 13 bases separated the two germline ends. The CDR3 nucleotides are TGTGCCAGCAGCTTTGAAGGGGCTCGCGGCTACACCTTC. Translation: CASSFEGARGYTF.

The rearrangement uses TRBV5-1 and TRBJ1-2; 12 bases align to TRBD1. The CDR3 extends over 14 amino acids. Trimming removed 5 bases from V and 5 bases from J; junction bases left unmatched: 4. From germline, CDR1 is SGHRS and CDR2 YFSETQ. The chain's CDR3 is CASSPGQGAYGYTF. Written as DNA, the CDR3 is TGCGCCAGCAGTCCGGGACAGGGGGCGTATGGCTACACCTTC.

The CDR3 sequence is CASTQGASLGGYTF. The CDR3 DNA follows: TGTGCCAGCACCCAGGGGGCATCCCTCGGTGGCTACACCTTC. The rearrangement links TRBV7-2 to TRBJ1-2; 8 bases fit TRBD1. V was pared by 7 bases and J by 7 bases, with 11 bases of the junction left unmatched. This CDR3 has 14 residues. Germline lookup yields CDR1 SGHTA and CDR2 FQGNSA.

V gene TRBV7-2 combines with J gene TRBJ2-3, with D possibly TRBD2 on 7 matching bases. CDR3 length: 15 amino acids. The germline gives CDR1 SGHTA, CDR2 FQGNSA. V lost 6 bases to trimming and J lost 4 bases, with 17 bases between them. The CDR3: CASRYRGANADTQYF. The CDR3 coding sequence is TGTGCCAGCAGATACCGGGGGGCTAACGCAGATACGCAGTATTTT.

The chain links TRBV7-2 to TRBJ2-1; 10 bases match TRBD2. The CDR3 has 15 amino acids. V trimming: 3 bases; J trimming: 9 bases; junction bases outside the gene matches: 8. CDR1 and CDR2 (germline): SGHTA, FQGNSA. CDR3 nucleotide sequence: TGTGCCAGCAGCTTGGGGCTAGCGGGAGTTAGTGAGCAGTTCTTC. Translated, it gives CASSLGLAGVSEQFF.

CDR3 sequence: CASSARVTSSYEQYF. DNA for the CDR3: TGTGCCAGCAGCGCCCGGGTTACGAGCTCCTACGAGCAGTACTTC. J is TRBJ2-7 and V is TRBV7-6; D is unclear. The germline V and J ends were trimmed by 5 bases and 0 bases, with 14 bases remaining between them. CDR3 length: 15 amino acids. Germline CDR1 and CDR2: SGHVS and FNYEAQ.

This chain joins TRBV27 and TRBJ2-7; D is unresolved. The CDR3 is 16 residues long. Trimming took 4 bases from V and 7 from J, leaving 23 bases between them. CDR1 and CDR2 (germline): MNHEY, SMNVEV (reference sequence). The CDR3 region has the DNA TGTGCCAGCAGTTCCTTTACCGGGTCCACCACTGGGGAGCAGTACTTC. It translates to CASSSFTGSTTGEQYF.

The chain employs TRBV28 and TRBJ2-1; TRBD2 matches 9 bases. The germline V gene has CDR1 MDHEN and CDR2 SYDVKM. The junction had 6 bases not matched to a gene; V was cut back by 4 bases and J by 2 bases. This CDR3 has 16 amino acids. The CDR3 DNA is TGTGCCAGCAGTTCCATGACTAGCGGCCCCTACAATGAGCAGTTCTTC. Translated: CASSSMTSGPYNEQFF.

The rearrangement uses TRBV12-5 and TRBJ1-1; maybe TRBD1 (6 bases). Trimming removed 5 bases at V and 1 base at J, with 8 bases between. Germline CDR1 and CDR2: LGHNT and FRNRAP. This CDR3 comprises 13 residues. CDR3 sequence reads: CASGRGGNTEAFF. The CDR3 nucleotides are TGTGCTAGTGGTAGGGGGGGGAACACTGAAGCTTTCTTT.

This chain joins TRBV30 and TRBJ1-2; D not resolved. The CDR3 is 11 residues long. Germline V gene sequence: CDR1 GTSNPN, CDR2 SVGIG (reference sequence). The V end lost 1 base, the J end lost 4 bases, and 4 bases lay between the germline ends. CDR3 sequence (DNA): TGTGCCTGGAGTGGGGGCTATGGCTACACCTTC. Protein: CAWSGGYGYTF.

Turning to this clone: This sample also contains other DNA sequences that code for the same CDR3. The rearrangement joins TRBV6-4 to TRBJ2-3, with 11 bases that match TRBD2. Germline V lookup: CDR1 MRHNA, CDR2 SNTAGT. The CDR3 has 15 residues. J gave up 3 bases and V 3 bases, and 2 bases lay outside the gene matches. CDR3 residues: CASSETSGGTDTQYF. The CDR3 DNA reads TGTGCCAGCAGTGAAACTAGCGGGGGAACAGATACGCAGTATTTT.

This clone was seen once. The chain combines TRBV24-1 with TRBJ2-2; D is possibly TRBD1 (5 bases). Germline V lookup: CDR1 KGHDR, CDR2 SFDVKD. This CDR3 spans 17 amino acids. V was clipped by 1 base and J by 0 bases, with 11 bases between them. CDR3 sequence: CATSDFGSGSNTGELFF. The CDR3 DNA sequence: TGTGCCACCAGTGATTTTGGGTCAGGGTCGAACACCGGGGAGCTGTTTTTT.

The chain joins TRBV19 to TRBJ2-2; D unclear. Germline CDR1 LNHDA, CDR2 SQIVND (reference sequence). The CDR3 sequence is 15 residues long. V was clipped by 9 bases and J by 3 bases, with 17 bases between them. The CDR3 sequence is CASKTLQIDTGELFF. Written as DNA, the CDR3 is TGTGCCAGCAAGACCTTACAGATAGACACCGGGGAGCTGTTTTTT.

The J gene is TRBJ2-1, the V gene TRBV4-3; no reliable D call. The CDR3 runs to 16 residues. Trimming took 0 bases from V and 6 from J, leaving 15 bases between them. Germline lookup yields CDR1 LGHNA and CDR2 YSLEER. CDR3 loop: CASSQDRVGRGNEQFF. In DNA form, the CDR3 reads TGCGCCAGCAGCCAAGATCGGGTCGGCAGAGGCAATGAGCAGTTCTTC.

CDR3 nucleotides: TGTGCCTGGAGTAGGAGTTCCTACGAGCAGTACTTC. Its protein product is CAWSRSSYEQYF. This chain joins TRBV30 and TRBJ2-7, with D uncertain. The V gene lost 2 bases and the J gene lost 1 base, with 6 bases spanning the gap. Per the germline V gene, CDR1 is GTSNPN and CDR2 is SVGIG (reference sequence). The CDR3 is made up of 12 amino acids.

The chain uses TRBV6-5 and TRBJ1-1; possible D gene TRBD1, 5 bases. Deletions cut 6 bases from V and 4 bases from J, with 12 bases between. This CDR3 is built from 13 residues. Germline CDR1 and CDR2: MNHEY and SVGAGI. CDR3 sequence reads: CASRTGLGTEAFF. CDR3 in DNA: TGTGCCAGCAGGACGGGACTGGGCACTGAAGCTTTCTTT.

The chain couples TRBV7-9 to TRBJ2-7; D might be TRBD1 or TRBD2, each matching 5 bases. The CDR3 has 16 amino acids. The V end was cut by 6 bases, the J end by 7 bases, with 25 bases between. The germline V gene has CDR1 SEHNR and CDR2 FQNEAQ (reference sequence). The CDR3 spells CASSPRTGTPGKEQYF. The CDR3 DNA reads TGTGCCAGCAGTCCACGCACCGGGACCCCCGGAAAGGAGCAGTACTTC.

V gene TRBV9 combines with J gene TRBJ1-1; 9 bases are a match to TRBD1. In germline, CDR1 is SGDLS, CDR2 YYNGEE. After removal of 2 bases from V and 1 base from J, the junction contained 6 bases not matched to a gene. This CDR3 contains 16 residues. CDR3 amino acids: CASSVGTGMSNTEAFF. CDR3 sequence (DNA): TGTGCCAGCAGCGTTGGGACAGGGATGTCGAACACTGAAGCTTTCTTT.

The DNA for the CDR3 is TGTGCCAGCAGTTTAGGGGGACAGCCCCAGCATTTT. It yields the protein CASSLGGQPQHF. The gene calls are TRBV12-3 or TRBV12-4 and TRBJ1-5; D uncertain. V was clipped by 1 base and J by 7 bases, with 5 bases between them. CDR3 length: 12 residues.

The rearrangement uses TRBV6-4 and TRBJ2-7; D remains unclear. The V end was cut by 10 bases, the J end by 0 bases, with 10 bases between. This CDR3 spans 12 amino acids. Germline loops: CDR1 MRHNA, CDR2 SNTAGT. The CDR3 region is CAMVGVSYEQYF. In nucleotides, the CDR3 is TGTGCCATGGTAGGCGTCTCCTACGAGCAGTACTTC.

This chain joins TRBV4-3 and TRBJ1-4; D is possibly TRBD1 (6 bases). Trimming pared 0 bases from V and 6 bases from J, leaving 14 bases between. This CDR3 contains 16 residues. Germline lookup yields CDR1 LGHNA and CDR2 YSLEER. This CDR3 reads CASSQEGGGWDEKLFF. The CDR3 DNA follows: TGCGCCAGCAGCCAAGAGGGCGGGGGCTGGGATGAAAAACTGTTTTTT.

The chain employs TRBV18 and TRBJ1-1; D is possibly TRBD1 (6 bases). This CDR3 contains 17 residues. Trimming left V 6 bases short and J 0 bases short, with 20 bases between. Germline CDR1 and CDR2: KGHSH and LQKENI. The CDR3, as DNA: TGTGCCAGCTCCCGCGAGACAGGAACATCTATGAACACTGAAGCTTTCTTT. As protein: CASSRETGTSMNTEAFF.

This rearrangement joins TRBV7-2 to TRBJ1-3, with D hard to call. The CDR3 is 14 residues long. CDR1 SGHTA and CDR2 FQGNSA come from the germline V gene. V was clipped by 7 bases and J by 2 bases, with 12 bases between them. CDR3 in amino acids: CASKKGGPGNTIYF. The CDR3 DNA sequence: TGTGCCAGCAAAAAGGGAGGCCCTGGAAACACCATATATTTT.